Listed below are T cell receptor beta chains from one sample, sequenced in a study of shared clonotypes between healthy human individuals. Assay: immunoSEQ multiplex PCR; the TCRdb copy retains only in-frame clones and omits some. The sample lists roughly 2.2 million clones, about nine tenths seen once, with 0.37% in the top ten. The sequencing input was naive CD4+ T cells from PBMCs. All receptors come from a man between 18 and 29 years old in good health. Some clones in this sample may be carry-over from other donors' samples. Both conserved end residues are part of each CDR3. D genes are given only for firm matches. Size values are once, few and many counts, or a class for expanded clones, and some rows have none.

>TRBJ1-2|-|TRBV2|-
TGTGCCAGCAGTGAAATCCTCGGCACTAACTATGGCTACACCTTC
CASSEILGTNYGYTF
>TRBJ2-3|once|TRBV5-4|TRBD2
TGTGCCAGCAGCCCGACAGCGGGAGCCACAGATACGCAGTATTTT
CASSPTAGATDTQYF
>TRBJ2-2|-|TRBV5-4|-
TGTGCCAGCAGCTTGGTTCCGGGGGCGGGCACCGGGGAGCTGTTTTTT
CASSLVPGAGTGELFF
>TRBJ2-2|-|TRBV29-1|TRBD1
TGCAGCGGACAGGGAGTTAGCACCGGGGAGCTGTTTTTT
CSGQGVSTGELFF
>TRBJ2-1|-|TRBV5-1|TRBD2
TGCGCCAGCAGCTTGACCGTCAGAACGGGAGGGGTTAATGAGCAGTTCTTC
CASSLTVRTGGVNEQFF
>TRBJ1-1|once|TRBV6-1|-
TGTGCCAGCAGTTATGACAGTTACACTGAAGCTTTCTTT
CASSYDSYTEAFF
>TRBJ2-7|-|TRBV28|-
TGTGCCAGCAGCTCAACGGGGATTGGCTCCTACGAGCAGTACTTC
CASSSTGIGSYEQYF
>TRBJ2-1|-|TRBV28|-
TGTGCCAGCAAGCCGGGTGCAGACAACAATGAGCAGTTCTTC
CASKPGADNNEQFF
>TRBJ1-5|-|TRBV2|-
TGTGCCAGCAGTGGGACAGTTAGCAATCAGCCCCAGCATTTT
CASSGTVSNQPQHF
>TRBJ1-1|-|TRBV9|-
TGTGCCAGCAGCGTAGCAGCGGGGTCGAACACTGAAGCTTTCTTT
CASSVAAGSNTEAFF
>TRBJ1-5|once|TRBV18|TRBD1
TGTGCCAGCTCACCCGGACAGGGGGGCAATCAGCCCCAGCATTTT
CASSPGQGGNQPQHF
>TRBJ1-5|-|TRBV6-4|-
TGTGCCAGCAGTGACCGGGTGGGCCAGCCCCAGCATTTT
CASSDRVGQPQHF
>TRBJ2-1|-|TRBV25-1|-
TGTGCCAGCAGTGAGCGGGATTGGACCAATGAGCAGTTCTTC
CASSERDWTNEQFF
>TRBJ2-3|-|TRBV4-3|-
TGCGCCAGCAGCCAAGCTCGCGGGGCTAGCACAGATACGCAGTATTTT
CASSQARGASTDTQYF
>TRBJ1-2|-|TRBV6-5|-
TGTGCCAGCAGCGCAGCCGTCACTACCTCCTACACCTTC
CASSAAVTTSYTF
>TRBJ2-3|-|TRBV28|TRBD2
TGTGCCAGCAGTTCCGGGGCGGGAGGGGGCACAGATACGCAGTATTTT
CASSSGAGGGTDTQYF
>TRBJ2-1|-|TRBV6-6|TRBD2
TGTGCCAGCAGTTCCAGCGGGGCCGCCTACAATGAGCAGTTCTTC
CASSSSGAAYNEQFF
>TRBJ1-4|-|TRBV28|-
TGTGCCAGCAGGCCAGGATTACCCTCAACTAATGAAAAACTGTTTTTT
CASRPGLPSTNEKLFF
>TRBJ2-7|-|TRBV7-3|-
TGTGCCAGCAGCAATTCTACCTACGGCGAGCAGTACTTC
CASSNSTYGEQYF
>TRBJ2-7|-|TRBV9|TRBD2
TGTGCCAGCAGCGTAGGACTAGCGAGCTCCTACGAGCAGTACTTC
CASSVGLASSYEQYF
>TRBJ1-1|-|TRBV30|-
TGTGCCTGGAGGGATATGGCGGACAGCAAAGCTTTCTTT
CAWRDMADSKAFF
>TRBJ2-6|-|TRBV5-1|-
TGCGCCAGCAGCCCCCCCTCTGGGGCCAACGTCCTGACTTTC
CASSPPSGANVLTF
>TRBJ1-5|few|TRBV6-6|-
TGTGCCAGCAGTTACTCTGGGAGAAATCAGCCCCAGCATTTT
CASSYSGRNQPQHF
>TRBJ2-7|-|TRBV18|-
TGTGCCAGCTCACCACTCAGACTTAACGAGCAGTACTTC
CASSPLRLNEQYF
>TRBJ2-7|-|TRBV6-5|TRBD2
TGTGCCAGCAGTTACTCTCCTAGCGGGAGCGCTGGTGAGCAGTACTTC
CASSYSPSGSAGEQYF
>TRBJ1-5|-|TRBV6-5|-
TGTGCCAGCAGAGCGACAGCCCTCAGCAATCAGCCCCAGCATTTT
CASRATALSNQPQHF
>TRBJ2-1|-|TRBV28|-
TGTGCCAGCAGTTTCGGGGGTTGGGGAGCCGCTACCTACAATGAGCAGTTCTTC
CASSFGGWGAATYNEQFF
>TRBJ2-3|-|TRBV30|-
TGTGCCTGGAGTCCGACGGGACACAGACTCAGCACAGATACGCAGTATTTT
CAWSPTGHRLSTDTQYF
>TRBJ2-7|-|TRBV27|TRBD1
TGTGCCAGCAGCGGACAGGGGGTTACCTACGAGCAGTACTTC
CASSGQGVTYEQYF
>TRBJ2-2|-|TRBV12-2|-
TGTGCAACCCCGGGACTAGTGAACACCGGGGAGCTGTTTTTT
CATPGLVNTGELFF
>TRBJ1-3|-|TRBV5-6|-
TGTGCCAGCAGCGCCTACGCAGCTGTTAACACCATATATTTT
CASSAYAAVNTIYF
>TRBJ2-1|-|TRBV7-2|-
TGTGCCAGCAGCTTAGACTCGTCTTCCTACAATGAGCAGTTCTTC
CASSLDSSSYNEQFF
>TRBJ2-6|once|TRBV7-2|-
TGTGCCAGTGGGCGGCCCTCTGGGGCCAACGTCCTGACTTTC
CASGRPSGANVLTF
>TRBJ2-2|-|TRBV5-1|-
TGCGCCAGCAGCGAGGGGCCGTACACCGGGGAGCTGTTTTTT
CASSEGPYTGELFF
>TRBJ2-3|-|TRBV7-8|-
TGTGCCAGCAGCTTGAGTAGGGAAGATACGCAGTATTTT
CASSLSREDTQYF
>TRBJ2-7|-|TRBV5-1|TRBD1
TGCGCCAGCAGCATCGGACAGGCGGCCTCCTACGAGCAGTACTTC
CASSIGQAASYEQYF
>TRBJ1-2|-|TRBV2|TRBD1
TGTGCCAGCAGGCCGGACAGGGATGACTATGGCTACACCTTC
CASRPDRDDYGYTF
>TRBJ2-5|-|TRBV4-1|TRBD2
TGCGCCAGTCGGGGGGGGGCCCCACAAGAGACCCAGTACTTC
CASRGGAPQETQYF
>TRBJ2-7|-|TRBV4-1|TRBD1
TGCGCCAGCAGCCAAGGACAGGGGGGTCATTACGAGCAGTACTTC
CASSQGQGGHYEQYF
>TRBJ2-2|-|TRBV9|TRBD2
TGTGCCAGCAGCGCTCGAATCGGGACTAGGCGTTCCGCCGGGGAGCTGTTTTTT
CASSARIGTRRSAGELFF
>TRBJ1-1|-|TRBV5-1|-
TGCGCCAGCAGCCCCGGGGGAGGGCCTATGAACACTGAAGCTTTCTTT
CASSPGGGPMNTEAFF
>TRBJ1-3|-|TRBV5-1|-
TGCGCCAGCAGCCTAGACGGGAGCTCTGGAAACACCATATATTTT
CASSLDGSSGNTIYF
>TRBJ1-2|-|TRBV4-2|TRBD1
TGTGCCAGCAGCCTGACAGGGAGAGACTATGGCTACACCTTC
CASSLTGRDYGYTF
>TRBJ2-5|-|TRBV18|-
TGTGCCAGCTCACCAATAAGGAGCCAGTACCAAGAGACCCAGTACTTC
CASSPIRSQYQETQYF
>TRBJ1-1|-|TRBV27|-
TGTGCCAGCCGCATAGGGAACACTGAAGCTTTCTTT
CASRIGNTEAFF
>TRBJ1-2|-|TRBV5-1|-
TGCGCCGGCAGCTTGGCGTCTTTGGGTCTCTATGGCTACACCTTC
CAGSLASLGLYGYTF
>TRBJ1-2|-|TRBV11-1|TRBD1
TGTGCCAGCAGCGGTCCGCAGGGGGCGGACTATGGCTACACCTTC
CASSGPQGADYGYTF
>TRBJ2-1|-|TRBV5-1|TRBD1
TGCGCCAGCAGCTCTCAGGGACAGGGGATGAGCAATGAGCAGTTCTTC
CASSSQGQGMSNEQFF
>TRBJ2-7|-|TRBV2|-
TGTGCCAGCAGTGAACCCCTTAGAGGGTACGAGCAGTACTTC
CASSEPLRGYEQYF
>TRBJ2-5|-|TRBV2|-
TGTGCCAGCAGTGGGGTGACAGCTGAAGAGACCCAGTACTTC
CASSGVTAEETQYF
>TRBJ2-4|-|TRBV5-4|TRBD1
TGTGCCAGCAGCTTAGACAGGGGACAAAACATTCAGTACTTC
CASSLDRGQNIQYF
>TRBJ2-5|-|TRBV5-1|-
TGCGCCAGCAGCTTGGAGCCGGCAAAAGAGACCCAGTACTTC
CASSLEPAKETQYF
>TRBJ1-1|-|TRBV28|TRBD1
TGTGCCAGCAGTCTGGGGGGGACAGCCACTGAAGCTTTCTTT
CASSLGGTATEAFF